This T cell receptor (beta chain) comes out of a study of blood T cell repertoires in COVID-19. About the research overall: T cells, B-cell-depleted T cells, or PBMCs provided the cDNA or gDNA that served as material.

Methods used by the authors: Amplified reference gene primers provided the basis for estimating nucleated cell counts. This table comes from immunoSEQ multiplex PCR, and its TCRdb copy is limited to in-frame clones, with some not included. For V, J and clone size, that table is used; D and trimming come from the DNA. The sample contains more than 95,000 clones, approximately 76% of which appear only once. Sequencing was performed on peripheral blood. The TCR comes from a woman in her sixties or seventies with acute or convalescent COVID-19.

CDR3 in amino acids: CASSLYGDRGYNSNQPQHF. CDR3 in DNA: TGTGCCAGCAGCTTATATGGGGACAGGGGTTATAATAGCAATCAGCCCCAGCATTTT. The rearrangement joins TRBV11-3 to TRBJ1-5; TRBD1 matches 10 bases. V dropped 2 bases and J dropped 0; count of bases not matched to a gene: 10. Germline V gene data show CDR1 as SGHNT and CDR2 as YENEEA. This CDR3 is built from 19 residues.